This TCR beta chain was sequenced for a study of T-cell reconstitution after alpha-beta-depleted transplantation in children. TCRbeta library construction was performed incorporating unique molecular identifiers. Using its own MiXCR run on the PCR reads, TCRdb lists one record per CDR3 protein. In the table there are a few hundred thousand distinct CDR3 sequences, roughly 20% of which are singletons. Source: PBMCs from the stem cell graft donor, taken from the stem cell graft. The TCR was taken from a human donor who donated a stem cell graft to a child with acute myeloid leukemia.

The CDR3 sequence is CSAQRLAGAYNEQFF. DNA of the CDR3: TGCAGTGCCCAGAGACTAGCGGGAGCCTACAATGAGCAGTTCTTC. V gene TRBV20-1 combines with J gene TRBJ2-1, with TRBD2 identical over 12 bases. Germline V lookup: CDR1 DFQATT, CDR2 SNEGSKA (reference sequence). V lost 6 bases to trimming and J lost 2 bases; unmatched junction nucleotides: 5. The CDR3 runs to 15 residues.